This paragraph covers one T cell receptor beta chain sequence. Antigen unknown. The data were obtained in a study of shared clonotypes between healthy human individuals. Overall study results and limits: The study sampled only blood, and tissue repertoires likely differ. Four donors shared about 5% of their naive CD4 clonotypes.

Per germline, CDR1 SEHNR and CDR2 FQNEAQ (reference sequence). Trimming at V came to 5 bases and at J to 6 bases, leaving 10 bases not matched to a gene. The CDR3 has 15 amino acids. Positive CCR7 selection of CD45RO-negative cells yielded the naive CD8 cells, and terminally differentiated effector memory CD45RA+ cells were excluded. An approximately 220 ng quantity of DNA, tens of thousands of T cell genomes, went into the sorted-subset replicate PCRs. Sequenced by immunoSEQ multiplex PCR; TCRdb stores in-frame clones only, minus some. The sample has approximately 1.9 million clones, 85% to 95% seen once.

This clonotype was sampled from a man aged 18 to 30 in good health. Some clones in this sample may be carry-over from other donors' samples. The sequenced sample consisted of naive CD8+ T cells from PBMCs. The J gene is TRBJ2-7, the V gene TRBV7-9; 10 bases are a match to TRBD2. CDR3 sequence: CASSPQAGGGPEQYF. In DNA form, the CDR3 reads TGTGCCAGCAGCCCGCAAGCGGGAGGGGGCCCCGAGCAGTACTTC. The variable domain in full, with the rest retrieved from reference TRBV7-9 and TRBJ2-7, is DTGVSQNPRHKITKRGQNVTFRCDPISEHNRLYWYRQTLGQGPEFLTYFQNEAQLEKSRLLSDRFSAERPKGSFSTLEIQRTEQGDSAMYLCASSPQAGGGPEQYFGPGTRLTVT.